Below are 26 T cell receptor beta chains sequenced from a single sample in a study of T cell repertoires in cytomegalovirus infection. TCRdb reprocessed the reads via MiXCR and lists one record per CDR3 protein. The table lists 350,000 to 450,000 distinct CDR3 sequences, about a sixth of them singletons. Material for sequencing was PBMCs. Receptor source: a human donor in good health (CMV status not recorded). Some clones in this sample may be carry-over from other donors' samples.

This clonotype appeared a few times. J is TRBJ2-7 and V is TRBV7-6; perhaps TRBD2 as D (6 bases). The CDR3 contains 15 residues. The V gene's germline CDR1 is SGHVS and CDR2 FNYEAQ. Trimming took 1 base from V and 2 from J, leaving 12 bases between them. Here the CDR3 reads CASSLEPSATYEQYF. In DNA, the CDR3 is TGTGCCAGCAGCTTAGAGCCTAGCGCCACCTACGAGCAGTACTTC.

In its sample, this clonotype was seen many times. The chain carries TRBV7-8 and TRBJ1-5; D ambiguous. Germline CDR1 and CDR2: SGHVS and FQNEAQ. The ends were cut back, 5 bases at V and 6 bases at J, with 8 bases in the middle. This CDR3 is 12 amino acids long. In DNA form, the CDR3 reads TGTGCCAGCAGCGATCCTGTTCAGCCCCAGCATTTT. Its translation is CASSDPVQPQHF.

The table lists this clonotype with many counts. The chain combines TRBV7-2 with TRBJ2-5; D not certain. V was pared by 3 bases and J by 2 bases, with 19 bases between. There are 17 residues in the CDR3. Germline V gene lookup returns CDR1 SGHTA and CDR2 FQGNSA. The CDR3: CASSFRRTKTSQETQYF. In DNA, the CDR3 is TGTGCCAGCAGCTTTAGACGGACCAAAACGTCACAAGAGACCCAGTACTTC.

This clonotype was detected many times. This chain joins TRBV6-2 or TRBV6-3 and TRBJ1-1; D perhaps matches TRBD1 (5 bases). The germline gives CDR1 MNHEY, CDR2 SVGEGT. The CDR3 contains 14 residues. The V and J ends lost 4 bases and 0 bases respectively, with 9 bases between them. The CDR3 DNA sequence: TGTGCCAGCAGTTCCGGGGGAATGAACACTGAAGCTTTCTTT. Its protein is CASSSGGMNTEAFF.

The V call is TRBV10-3, the J call TRBJ2-5; 8 bases are a match to TRBD2. The germline V gene encodes CDR1 ENHRY and CDR2 SYGVKD. V lost 4 bases, J lost 1 base, and 5 bases stayed unmatched. This CDR3 contains 15 residues. The CDR3, as DNA: TGTGCCATCAGTGCGACTAGCGAGACCCAAGAGACCCAGTACTTC. It specifies CAISATSETQETQYF.

This clonotype occurred many times. The chain uses TRBV20-1 and TRBJ2-3, with D perhaps TRBD1 (5 bases). The CDR3 contains 10 residues. Germline V gives CDR1 DFQATT, CDR2 SNEGSKA (reference sequence). The CDR3, as DNA: TGCGGGGCAGGGACAGATACGCAGTATTTT. Translating gives CGAGTDTQYF.

This clonotype was seen more than once but under ten times. V is TRBV7-9 and J is TRBJ2-1; 7 bases fit TRBD1. This CDR3 has 15 residues. Trimming cost V 5 bases and J 2 bases; bases outside gene matches: 6. Germline values: CDR1 SEHNR, CDR2 FQNEAQ (reference sequence). The DNA of the CDR3 is TGTGCCAGCAGCCCCCCCGGGACAGCCTACAATGAGCAGTTCTTC. Translating gives CASSPPGTAYNEQFF.

The chain has TRBV7-9 and TRBJ2-5; D is uncertain. Germline CDR1 and CDR2: SEHNR and FQNEAQ (reference sequence). This CDR3 comprises 14 residues. The V end was cut by 4 bases, the J end by 1 base, with 10 bases between. CDR3 sequence: CASSSGHFQETQYF. The CDR3 nucleotides read TGTGCCAGCAGCTCTGGTCACTTCCAAGAGACCCAGTACTTC.

The chain employs TRBV12-3 or TRBV12-4 and TRBJ2-1, with D perhaps TRBD1 (6 bases). The V end lost 3 bases, the J end lost 0 bases, and 18 bases lay between the germline ends. The length of the CDR3 is 18 residues. The DNA of the CDR3 is TGTGCCAGCAGTTTCGTCGGGTACGGCAGGGGCTCCTACAATGAGCAGTTCTTC. Translation: CASSFVGYGRGSYNEQFF.

The table lists this clonotype with many counts. This chain joins TRBV12-3 or TRBV12-4 and TRBJ2-1; D is possibly TRBD2 (5 bases). The CDR3 totals 16 residues. V was clipped by 2 bases and J by 0 bases, with 11 bases between them. Written as DNA, the CDR3 is TGTGCCAGCAGTTTAAAGGGTGGAGGCTCCTACAATGAGCAGTTCTTC. It yields the protein CASSLKGGGSYNEQFF.

This clonotype has just a few counts. The chain couples TRBV3-1 to TRBJ1-2; unclear D gene. With 5 bases removed from V and 2 bases from J, the gap between germline ends came to 9 bases. There are 13 residues in the CDR3. Germline CDR1 and CDR2: LGHDT and YNNKEL (reference sequence). CDR3 DNA sequence: TGTGCCAGCAGCATTGCGGAGAACTATGGCTACACCTTC. Translation gives CASSIAENYGYTF. The variable domain in full, completed from reference TRBV3-1 and TRBJ1-2, reads DTAVSQTPKYLVTQMGNDKSIKCEQNLGHDTMYWYKQDSKKFLKIMFSYNNKELIINETVPNRFSPKSPDKAHLNLHINSLELGDSAVYFCASSIAENYGYTFGSGTRLTVV.

This clonotype was counted many times. This chain joins TRBV7-8 and TRBJ2-7; 9 positions agree with TRBD2. J gave up 3 bases and V 5 bases, and 8 bases lay outside the gene matches. The CDR3 is 15 residues long. Germline CDR1 and CDR2: SGHVS and FQNEAQ. In nucleotides, the CDR3 is TGTGCCAGCAGCGGACTAGCGTGGATGAACTACGAGCAGTACTTC. This sequence encodes CASSGLAWMNYEQYF. Supplemented by reference TRBV7-8 and TRBJ2-7, the full variable domain reads GAGVSQSPRYKVAKRGQDVALRCDPISGHVSLFWYQQALGQGPEFLTYFQNEAQLDKSGLPSDRFFAERPEGSVSTLKIQRTQQEDSAVYLCASSGLAWMNYEQYFGPGTRLTVT.

The J gene is TRBJ2-2, the V gene TRBV3-1; no definite D call. Germline-derived CDR1 and CDR2 are LGHDT and YNNKEL (reference sequence). This CDR3 comprises 15 residues. Trimming shortened V by 0 bases and J by 4 bases, and 9 bases separated the two germline ends. CDR3 residues: CASSQDEFGTGELFF. The CDR3 nucleotides are TGTGCCAGCAGCCAAGACGAGTTTGGCACCGGGGAGCTGTTTTTT.

This clonotype was counted many times. The rearrangement joins TRBV3-1 to TRBJ1-6; the D gene is possibly TRBD1 (5 bases). The CDR3 consists of 14 residues. CDR1 LGHDT and CDR2 YNNKEL come from the germline V gene (reference sequence). The germline V and J ends were trimmed by 4 bases and 7 bases, with 11 bases remaining between them. CDR3 in DNA: TGTGCCAGCAGCCGCCCGGGGGAAAATTCACCCCTCCACTTT. Translation: CASSRPGENSPLHF.

The gene calls are TRBV9 and TRBJ1-5, with D possibly matching TRBD1 (5 bases). Germline V gene data show CDR1 as SGDLS and CDR2 as YYNGEE. This CDR3 has 16 amino acids. V lost 3 bases to trimming and J lost 0 bases, with 13 bases between them. The chain's CDR3 is CASSGDSGISNQPQHF. The CDR3, as DNA: TGTGCCAGCAGCGGAGACAGTGGGATTAGCAATCAGCCCCAGCATTTT. Together with reference TRBV9 and TRBJ1-5, the CDR3 gives the full variable domain: DSGVTQTPKHLITATGQRVTLRCSPRSGDLSVYWYQQSLDQGLQFLIQYYNGEERAKGNILERFSAQQFPDLHSELNLSSLELGDSALYFCASSGDSGISNQPQHFGDGTRLSIL.

This clonotype has just a few counts. V is TRBV7-9 and J is TRBJ1-1, with 11 bases matching TRBD1. There are 14 residues in the CDR3. Germline CDR1 SEHNR, CDR2 FQNEAQ (reference sequence). J was trimmed by 6 bases and V by 5 bases; bases with no gene match: 5. The CDR3 is CASSRDRGSAEAFF. The CDR3 coding sequence is TGTGCCAGCAGCCGGGACAGGGGGAGTGCTGAAGCTTTCTTT. Combining the CDR3 with reference TRBV7-9 and TRBJ1-1 gives the whole variable domain DTGVSQNPRHKITKRGQNVTFRCDPISEHNRLYWYRQTLGQGPEFLTYFQNEAQLEKSRLLSDRFSAERPKGSFSTLEIQRTEQGDSAMYLCASSRDRGSAEAFFGQGTRLTVV.

This clonotype was observed once. The chain carries TRBV5-6 and TRBJ2-3; D is uncertain. Trimming left V 2 bases short and J 5 bases short, with 21 bases between. The CDR3 runs to 17 residues. The germline V gene encodes CDR1 SGHDT and CDR2 YYEEEE. CDR3: CASSFLIAHLEGDTQYF. The CDR3 DNA is TGTGCCAGCAGCTTCCTAATAGCACACCTAGAAGGAGATACGCAGTATTTT.

This clonotype was counted once. The chain recombines TRBV11-1 with TRBJ2-5; a possible D gene is TRBD2 (6 bases). CDR1 and CDR2 (germline): SGHAT, FQDESV (reference sequence). The CDR3 runs 15 residues. V lost 6 bases to trimming and J lost 2 bases, with 16 bases between them. CDR3 in DNA: TGTGCCAGCAGTTCGGGAGTGAGGCATCAAGAGACCCAGTACTTC. It is translated as CASSSGVRHQETQYF.

The genes are TRBV27 and TRBJ2-7, with D maybe TRBD2 (6 bases). This CDR3 region has 16 residues. V was cut by 2 bases and J by 3 bases, with 17 bases left in between. Germline V gives CDR1 MNHEY, CDR2 SMNVEV (reference sequence). The CDR3 region has the DNA TGTGCCAGCAGTTTAGGGGCCGGGGGACGTCGCTACGAGCAGTACTTC. Its protein product is CASSLGAGGRRYEQYF.

This clonotype was counted a few times. The chain recombines TRBV7-2 with TRBJ2-2; no clear D gene. V was trimmed by 3 bases and J by 2 bases, leaving 7 bases between them. Germline V CDR1 and CDR2: SGHTA, FQGNSA. The CDR3 is 14 residues long. As DNA, the CDR3 is TGTGCCAGCAGCTTCTTCGGAAACACCGGGGAGCTGTTTTTT. It translates to CASSFFGNTGELFF. Supplemented by reference TRBV7-2 and TRBJ2-2, the full variable domain reads GAGVSQSPSNKVTEKGKDVELRCDPISGHTALYWYRQSLGQGLEFLIYFQGNSAPDKSGLPSDRFSAERTGGSVSTLTIQRTQQEDSAVYLCASSFFGNTGELFFGEGSRLTVL.

In its sample, this clonotype was seen many times. The gene calls are TRBV27 and TRBJ1-1; D is perhaps TRBD1 (5 bases). Germline V gene lookup returns CDR1 MNHEY and CDR2 SMNVEV (reference sequence). Trimming stripped 2 bases from V and 6 bases from J, with 16 bases between. CDR3 length equals 15 residues. The CDR3 loop reads CASSLRPGRDAEAFF. The CDR3 DNA reads as TGTGCCAGCAGTTTACGCCCAGGGCGAGATGCTGAAGCTTTCTTT.

This clonotype occurred a few times. The chain has TRBV27 and TRBJ2-1, with D possibly matching TRBD2 (5 bases). This CDR3 region has 14 residues. The V gene's germline CDR1 is MNHEY and CDR2 SMNVEV (reference sequence). The V end was cut by 5 bases, the J end by 9 bases, with 17 bases between. CDR3 region: CASSHMDSQREQFF. The CDR3 region has the DNA TGTGCCAGCAGTCACATGGACTCCCAACGTGAGCAGTTCTTC.

The J gene is TRBJ2-6, the V gene TRBV20-1, with D maybe TRBD1 (5 bases). The CDR3 consists of 15 residues. Trimming took off 1 base at V and 4 bases at J, with 11 bases between the two ends. Per the germline V gene, CDR1 is DFQATT and CDR2 is SNEGSKA (reference sequence). The CDR3 DNA is TGCAGTGCTAGAGGCCAGGGAACCGGGGCCAACGTCCTGACTTTC. Amino acids: CSARGQGTGANVLTF.

The chain's CDR3 is CASSPITGTGAYEQYF. CDR3 in DNA: TGCGCCAGCAGCCCGATCACCGGGACAGGGGCCTACGAGCAGTACTTC. The chain joins TRBV5-1 to TRBJ2-7; 10 positions match TRBD1. Germline CDR1 and CDR2: SGHRS and YFSETQ. The junction had 9 bases not matched to a gene; V was cut back by 4 bases and J by 2 bases. The CDR3 totals 16 residues.

There are many counts of this clonotype. J is TRBJ2-3 and V is TRBV7-2; D not certain. Looked up from germline, CDR1 is SGHTA and CDR2 is FQGNSA. This CDR3 spans 15 amino acids. Deletions cut 5 bases from V and 1 base from J, with 13 bases between. This chain's CDR3 is CASSLFSAGTDTQYF. The DNA for the CDR3 is TGTGCCAGCAGCCTCTTTTCGGCCGGCACAGATACGCAGTATTTT. Looking up the rest from reference TRBV7-2 and TRBJ2-3 gives the full variable domain: GAGVSQSPSNKVTEKGKDVELRCDPISGHTALYWYRQSLGQGLEFLIYFQGNSAPDKSGLPSDRFSAERTGGSVSTLTIQRTQQEDSAVYLCASSLFSAGTDTQYFGPGTRLTVL.

Ten or more counts support this clonotype. The chain is built from TRBV7-2 and TRBJ1-1; D unresolved. V was cut by 6 bases and J by 7 bases, with 21 bases left in between. Germline CDR1 SGHTA, CDR2 FQGNSA. This CDR3 has 15 residues. CDR3 protein: CASSLRTPRSGEAFF. The CDR3 DNA reads as TGTGCCAGCAGTCTTCGGACCCCCCGGAGCGGTGAAGCTTTCTTT.